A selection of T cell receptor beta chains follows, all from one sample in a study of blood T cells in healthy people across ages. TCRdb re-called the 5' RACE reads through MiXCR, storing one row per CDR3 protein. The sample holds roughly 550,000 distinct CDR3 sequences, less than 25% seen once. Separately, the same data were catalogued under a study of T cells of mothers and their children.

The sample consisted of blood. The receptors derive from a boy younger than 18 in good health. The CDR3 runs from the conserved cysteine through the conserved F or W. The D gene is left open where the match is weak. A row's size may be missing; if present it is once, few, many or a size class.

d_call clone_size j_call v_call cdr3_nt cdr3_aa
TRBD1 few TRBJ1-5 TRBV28 TGTGCCTGCAGCCGGGACAGGGGCAATCAGCCCCAGCATTTT CACSRDRGNQPQHF
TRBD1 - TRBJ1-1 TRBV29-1 TGCAGCGTACCGGGACAGGGAAGGAACACTGAAGCTTTCTTT CSVPGQGRNTEAFF
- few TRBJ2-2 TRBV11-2 TGTGCCAGCAGCTTTAAGCTGCCCGGGGAGCTGTTTTTT CASSFKLPGELFF
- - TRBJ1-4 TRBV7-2 TGTGCCAGCAGCTTCCAGGGAACGGATAATGAAAAACTGTTTTTT CASSFQGTDNEKLFF
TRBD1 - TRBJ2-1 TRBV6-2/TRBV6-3 TGTGCCAGCAGTTCCCGAAATATCACAGGGGGAAACTACAATGAGCAGTTCTTC CASSSRNITGGNYNEQFF
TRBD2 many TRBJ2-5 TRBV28 TGTGCCAGCAGTGCCTCCCCTGCGACTAGCGGGAGGGTGGGAGAGACCCAGTACTTC CASSASPATSGRVGETQYF
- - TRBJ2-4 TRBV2 TGTGCCAGCAGTGAAGTGGCGAGCGCCAAAAACATTCAGTACTTC CASSEVASAKNIQYF
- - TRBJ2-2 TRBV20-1 TGCAGTGCTAGTCTAGGGATCACCGGGGAGCTGTTTTTT CSASLGITGELFF
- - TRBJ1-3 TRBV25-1 TGTGCCAGCAGTGTTGGGACGTATGGAAACACCATATATTTT CASSVGTYGNTIYF
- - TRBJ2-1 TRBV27 TGTGCTAGCAGTTTGAAGGCCCCCGGACTAAGCGGAGCTGGGAATGAGCAGTTCTTC CASSLKAPGLSGAGNEQFF
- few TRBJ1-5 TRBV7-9 TGTGCCAGCAGTGCGCTAGGGGATCAGCCCCAGCATTTT CASSALGDQPQHF
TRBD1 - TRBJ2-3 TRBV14 TGTGCCAGCAGCCCCACTCTCACAGGGGTCCCAGATACGCAGTATTTT CASSPTLTGVPDTQYF
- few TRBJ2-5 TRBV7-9 TGTGCCAGCAGCCCTCGGGAAGAGGGAGAGCAGTACTTC CASSPREEGEQYF
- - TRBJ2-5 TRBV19 TGTGCCAGTAGTATCCCGTCCCAAGAGACCCAGTACTTC CASSIPSQETQYF
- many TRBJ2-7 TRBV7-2 TGTGCCAGCAGCCCTCGTATGAACTCCTACGAGCAGTACTTC CASSPRMNSYEQYF
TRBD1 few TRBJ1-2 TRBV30 TGTGCCTGGAGTGTAGACAGGGCCCTTTCGAGCTACACCTTC CAWSVDRALSSYTF
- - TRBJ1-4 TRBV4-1 TGCGCCAGCAGCGGGAGTACGGAGGATGAAAAACTGTTTTTT CASSGSTEDEKLFF
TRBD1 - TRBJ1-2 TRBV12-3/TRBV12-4 TGTGCCAGCAGTTCCCCGGGACAGGGGGATGGCTACACCTTC CASSSPGQGDGYTF
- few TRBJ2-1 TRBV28 TGTGCCAGCAGTTTACACAGGAGGGCCATCGATGAGCAGTTCTTC CASSLHRRAIDEQFF
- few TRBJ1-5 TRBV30 TGTGCCTGGGGGGATAGCAATCAGCCCCAGCATTTT CAWGDSNQPQHF
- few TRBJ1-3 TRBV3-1 TGTGCCAGCAGCCACCTACAGTACTACTCTGGAAACACCATATATTTT CASSHLQYYSGNTIYF
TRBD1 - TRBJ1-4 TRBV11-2 TGTGCCAGCAGCTTCGGAGGGGGCGTTCCTAAAAAACTGTTTTTT CASSFGGGVPKKLFF
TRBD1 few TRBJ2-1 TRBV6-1 TGTGCCAGCAGGGCAGGGGGCTCCATCTCCTACAATGAGCAGTTCTTC CASRAGGSISYNEQFF